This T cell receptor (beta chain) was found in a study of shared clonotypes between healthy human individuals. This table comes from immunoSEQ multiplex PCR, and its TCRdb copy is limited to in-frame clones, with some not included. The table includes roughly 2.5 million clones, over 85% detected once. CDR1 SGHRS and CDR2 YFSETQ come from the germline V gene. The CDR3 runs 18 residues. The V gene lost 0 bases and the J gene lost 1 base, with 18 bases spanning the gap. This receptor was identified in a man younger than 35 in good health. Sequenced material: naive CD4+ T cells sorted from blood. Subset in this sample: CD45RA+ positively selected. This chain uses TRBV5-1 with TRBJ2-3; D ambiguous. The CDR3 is CASSLAHLARMGTDTQYF. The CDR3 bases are TGCGCCAGCAGCTTGGCCCACCTGGCCAGGATGGGCACAGATACGCAGTATTTT.